The rows below give T cell receptor beta chains drawn from one sample of a study of cytomegalovirus exposure and HLA in healthy donors. Data came from immunoSEQ multiplex PCR; TCRdb stores just in-frame clones and leaves some out. Here the sample spans 250,000 to 350,000 clones, 75% to 90% being singletons. The sequencing sample was made of PBMCs. The receptors derive from a woman under 30 in good health and CMV-seronegative. CDR3s include the opening cysteine and the closing phenylalanine or tryptophan. D genes are given only for firm matches. Clone size appears in some rows only: once, few, many, or a class for an expanded clone.

TRBJ2-3,NA,TRBD1,TRBV4-3,CASSQGPRDSRTDTQYF,TGCGCCAGCAGCCAGGGTCCCCGGGACAGCCGCACAGATACGCAGTATTTT
TRBJ1-1,NA,TRBD1,TRBV6-4,CASSAQGAFSEAFF,TGTGCCAGCAGCGCACAGGGGGCGTTCTCTGAAGCTTTCTTT
TRBJ1-4,NA,NA,TRBV9,CASSVATIFEKLFF,TGTGCCAGCAGCGTAGCTACGATTTTCGAAAAACTGTTTTTT
TRBJ2-5,NA,NA,TRBV11-2,CASSLGLVETQYF,TGTGCCAGCAGCTTAGGACTAGTAGAGACCCAGTACTTC
TRBJ2-7,NA,NA,TRBV27,CASSARGTLPRYEQYF,TGTGCCAGCAGTGCCAGGGGGACTCTCCCTCGTTACGAGCAGTACTTC
TRBJ2-7,NA,NA,TRBV2,CASSNQGGSSYEQYF,TGTGCCAGCAGTAATCAAGGGGGAAGCTCCTACGAGCAGTACTTC
TRBJ2-1,NA,TRBD1,TRBV27,CASSPSKTGYEQFF,TGTGCCAGCAGTCCGTCAAAGACAGGGTATGAGCAGTTCTTC
TRBJ1-5,NA,NA,TRBV19,CASSIGGKEPQHF,TGTGCCAGTAGTATTGGGGGGAAGGAGCCCCAGCATTTT
TRBJ2-2,NA,TRBD2,TRBV5-1,CASRLSGSPGGTGELFF,TGCGCCAGCAGGTTAAGCGGGAGCCCCGGGGGGACCGGGGAGCTGTTTTTT
TRBJ2-7,NA,NA,TRBV4-1,CASSQGASGEVYEQYF,TGCGCCAGCAGCCAGGGGGCCAGCGGAGAGGTCTACGAGCAGTACTTC
TRBJ2-2,NA,NA,TRBV6-1,CASSEVGRLSGELFF,TGTGCCAGCAGTGAAGTCGGCAGGCTGTCCGGGGAGCTGTTTTTT
TRBJ2-7,few,NA,TRBV27,CASSKLQGWYEQYF,TGTGCCAGCAGTAAACTCCAGGGGTGGTACGAGCAGTACTTC
TRBJ2-1,few,TRBD1,TRBV7-7,CASSRQGNAGDEQFF,TGTGCTAGCAGTCGACAGGGTAATGCCGGGGATGAGCAGTTCTTC
TRBJ1-1,NA,NA,TRBV5-1,CASSSQGDTEAFF,TGCGCCAGCAGCTCCCAGGGTGACACTGAAGCTTTCTTT
TRBJ2-1,NA,TRBD2,TRBV4-3,CASSLRETSYNEQFF,TGCGCCAGCAGCCTGCGGGAGACCTCCTACAATGAGCAGTTCTTC
TRBJ1-4,NA,NA,TRBV7-2,CASSFAGPNEKLFF,TGTGCCAGCAGCTTTGCTGGGCCGAATGAAAAACTGTTTTTT
TRBJ2-1,NA,NA,TRBV10-1,CASSDPTEGDEQFF,TGCGCCAGCAGTGATCCGACAGAGGGGGATGAGCAGTTCTTC
TRBJ1-1,once,NA,TRBV19,CASSPNRENEAFF,TGTGCCAGTAGCCCGAACAGGGAAAATGAAGCTTTCTTT
TRBJ1-3,NA,NA,TRBV9,CASSVVDSDSGNTIYF,TGTGCCAGCAGCGTAGTTGACTCCGACTCTGGAAACACCATATATTTT
TRBJ2-2,NA,TRBD2,TRBV19,CASRPSGNTGELFF,TGTGCCAGTAGGCCTAGCGGGAACACCGGGGAGCTGTTTTTT
TRBJ2-5,NA,TRBD2,TRBV18,CASSSAGGGQETQYF,TGTGCCAGCTCCTCAGCGGGAGGTGGGCAAGAGACCCAGTACTTC
TRBJ2-7,NA,NA,TRBV2,CASTGVSYEQYF,TGTGCCAGCACGGGGGTCTCCTACGAGCAGTACTTC
TRBJ2-5,NA,NA,TRBV6-1,CASKRGREETQYF,TGTGCCAGCAAGAGAGGGCGCGAAGAGACCCAGTACTTC
TRBJ2-7,NA,TRBD1,TRBV5-5,CASSSRQGYEQYF,TGTGCCAGCAGCTCACGACAGGGGTACGAGCAGTACTTC
TRBJ2-5,NA,NA,TRBV6-9,CASSYRRQAPFLQETQYF,TGTGCCAGCAGTTATCGTCGCCAGGCCCCATTCTTGCAAGAGACCCAGTACTTC
TRBJ1-1,NA,NA,TRBV4-3,CASSQETLGGAEAFF,TGCGCCAGCAGCCAAGAGACACTTGGTGGCGCTGAAGCTTTCTTT
TRBJ2-5,NA,TRBD1,TRBV25-1,CASSETGPQETQYF,TGTGCCAGCAGTGAGACAGGGCCTCAAGAGACCCAGTACTTC
TRBJ2-7,once,TRBD2,TRBV27,CASSDALAGGEQYF,TGTGCCAGCAGTGACGCCCTAGCGGGAGGCGAGCAGTACTTC
TRBJ1-2,NA,NA,TRBV27,CASRTAGSYGYTF,TGTGCCAGCAGAACCGCAGGGTCCTATGGCTACACCTTC
TRBJ2-3,NA,NA,TRBV28,CASSGFPLAGLTDTQYF,TGTGCCAGTTCGGGTTTCCCTCTAGCAGGCCTCACAGATACGCAGTATTTT
TRBJ2-7,NA,TRBD2,TRBV4-3,CASSQGLAEAYEQYF,TGCGCCAGCAGCCAAGGACTAGCGGAGGCCTACGAGCAGTACTTC
TRBJ2-1,NA,NA,TRBV5-1,CASSDPGLLYNEQFF,TGCGCCAGCAGCGATCCGGGACTCCTTTACAATGAGCAGTTCTTC
TRBJ1-5,NA,TRBD1,TRBV2,CASSEGQGYQPQHF,TGTGCCAGCAGCGAAGGACAGGGTTATCAGCCCCAGCATTTT
TRBJ2-5,NA,NA,TRBV18,CASSPTQETQYF,TGTGCCAGCTCACCCACTCAAGAGACCCAGTACTTC
TRBJ2-2,NA,TRBD1,TRBV7-6,CASSWGQGGTGELFF,TGTGCCAGCAGCTGGGGACAGGGGGGGACCGGGGAGCTGTTTTTT
TRBJ2-1,NA,NA,TRBV7-6,CASSLEAGQIDEQFF,TGTGCCAGCAGCTTAGAGGCGGGACAGATCGATGAGCAGTTCTTC
TRBJ2-1,NA,TRBD2,TRBV29-1,CSVEDGNSGSPPTYNEQFF,TGCAGCGTTGAAGACGGGAATAGCGGGAGTCCGCCGACCTACAATGAGCAGTTCTTC
TRBJ2-5,NA,TRBD1,TRBV9,CASSAPGQGPETQYF,TGTGCCAGCAGCGCGCCGGGACAGGGCCCCGAGACCCAGTACTTC
TRBJ2-3,NA,TRBD1,TRBV28,CASSGQAASTDTQYF,TGTGCCAGCTCGGGACAGGCCGCTAGCACAGATACGCAGTATTTT
TRBJ2-7,NA,TRBD2,TRBV7-9,CASSLETSITYEQYF,TGTGCCAGCAGCTTAGAGACTAGCATAACCTACGAGCAGTACTTC
TRBJ2-5,once,NA,TRBV5-6,CASSFTAGDQETQYF,TGTGCCAGCAGCTTCACGGCCGGGGACCAAGAGACCCAGTACTTC
TRBJ2-2,NA,NA,TRBV9,CASSVGTTNTGELFF,TGTGCCAGCAGCGTAGGGACTACGAACACCGGGGAGCTGTTTTTT
TRBJ2-1,NA,TRBD2,TRBV28,CASSSLPGLAGNNEQFF,TGTGCCAGCAGTTCCCTCCCGGGACTAGCGGGAAACAATGAGCAGTTCTTC
TRBJ2-7,NA,NA,TRBV29-1,CSVPEDGRNYGEQYF,TGCAGCGTGCCAGAGGATGGGAGGAACTACGGGGAGCAGTACTTC
TRBJ2-7,NA,NA,TRBV19,CASSTPSSGWGELYF,TGTGCCAGTAGTACCCCATCGTCCGGCTGGGGGGAGCTGTACTTC
TRBJ2-7,NA,NA,TRBV19,CASSISQSDEQYF,TGTGCCAGTAGTATCTCTCAGTCTGACGAGCAGTACTTC
TRBJ2-3,once,TRBD2,TRBV27,CAIQPAGASTDTQYF,TGTGCCATACAACCAGCGGGAGCTAGCACAGATACGCAGTATTTT
TRBJ2-1,NA,TRBD1,TRBV9,CASSPPGTGLNEQFF,TGTGCCAGCAGCCCCCCCGGGACAGGGTTGAATGAGCAGTTCTTC
TRBJ1-3,NA,NA,TRBV29-1,CSVGGISGNTIYF,TGCAGCGTAGGCGGGATCTCTGGAAACACCATATATTTT
TRBJ2-2,NA,TRBD2,TRBV6-5,CASTGLAGVFGELFF,TGTGCCAGCACGGGACTAGCGGGAGTTTTCGGGGAGCTGTTTTTT
TRBJ2-7,NA,NA,TRBV4-2,CASSQDLIGTSYEQYF,TGTGCCAGCAGCCAAGATCTAATCGGTACCTCCTACGAGCAGTACTTC